This T cell receptor (beta chain) was sequenced during a study of PD-1 blockade in classical Hodgkin lymphoma. Points from the study as a whole: Those achieving complete response showed baseline diversity like newly diagnosed patients. Reported baseline diversity: healthy donors highest, relapsed/refractory patients lowest.

Some clones are missing from TCRdb's copy, which holds only in-frame ones; the method was immunoSEQ multiplex PCR. This table holds tens of thousands of clones, 80% found once. On this clone itself: As yet, its antigen is unknown. A junction boundary mismatches the germline segment, possibly from a read error.

Each of the patients experienced relapse following autologous stem cell transplantation, and their brentuximab vedotin exposure differed. Classifying best responses yielded complete response, partial response or progressive disease. Germline loops: CDR1 LGHNA, CDR2 YNFKEQ. The CDR3 runs 14 residues. This receptor was obtained from a human donor with classical Hodgkin lymphoma. The V call is TRBV4-2, the J call TRBJ2-7, with TRBD2 matching over 11 bases. Sequences were derived from peripheral blood mononuclear cells (PBMCs), sampled before the second cycle of nivolumab. In nucleotides, the CDR3 is TGTGCCAGCAGCCAAGAAACTAGCGGGAGAAGCGTAGACTTC. It yields the protein CASSQETSGRSVDF.